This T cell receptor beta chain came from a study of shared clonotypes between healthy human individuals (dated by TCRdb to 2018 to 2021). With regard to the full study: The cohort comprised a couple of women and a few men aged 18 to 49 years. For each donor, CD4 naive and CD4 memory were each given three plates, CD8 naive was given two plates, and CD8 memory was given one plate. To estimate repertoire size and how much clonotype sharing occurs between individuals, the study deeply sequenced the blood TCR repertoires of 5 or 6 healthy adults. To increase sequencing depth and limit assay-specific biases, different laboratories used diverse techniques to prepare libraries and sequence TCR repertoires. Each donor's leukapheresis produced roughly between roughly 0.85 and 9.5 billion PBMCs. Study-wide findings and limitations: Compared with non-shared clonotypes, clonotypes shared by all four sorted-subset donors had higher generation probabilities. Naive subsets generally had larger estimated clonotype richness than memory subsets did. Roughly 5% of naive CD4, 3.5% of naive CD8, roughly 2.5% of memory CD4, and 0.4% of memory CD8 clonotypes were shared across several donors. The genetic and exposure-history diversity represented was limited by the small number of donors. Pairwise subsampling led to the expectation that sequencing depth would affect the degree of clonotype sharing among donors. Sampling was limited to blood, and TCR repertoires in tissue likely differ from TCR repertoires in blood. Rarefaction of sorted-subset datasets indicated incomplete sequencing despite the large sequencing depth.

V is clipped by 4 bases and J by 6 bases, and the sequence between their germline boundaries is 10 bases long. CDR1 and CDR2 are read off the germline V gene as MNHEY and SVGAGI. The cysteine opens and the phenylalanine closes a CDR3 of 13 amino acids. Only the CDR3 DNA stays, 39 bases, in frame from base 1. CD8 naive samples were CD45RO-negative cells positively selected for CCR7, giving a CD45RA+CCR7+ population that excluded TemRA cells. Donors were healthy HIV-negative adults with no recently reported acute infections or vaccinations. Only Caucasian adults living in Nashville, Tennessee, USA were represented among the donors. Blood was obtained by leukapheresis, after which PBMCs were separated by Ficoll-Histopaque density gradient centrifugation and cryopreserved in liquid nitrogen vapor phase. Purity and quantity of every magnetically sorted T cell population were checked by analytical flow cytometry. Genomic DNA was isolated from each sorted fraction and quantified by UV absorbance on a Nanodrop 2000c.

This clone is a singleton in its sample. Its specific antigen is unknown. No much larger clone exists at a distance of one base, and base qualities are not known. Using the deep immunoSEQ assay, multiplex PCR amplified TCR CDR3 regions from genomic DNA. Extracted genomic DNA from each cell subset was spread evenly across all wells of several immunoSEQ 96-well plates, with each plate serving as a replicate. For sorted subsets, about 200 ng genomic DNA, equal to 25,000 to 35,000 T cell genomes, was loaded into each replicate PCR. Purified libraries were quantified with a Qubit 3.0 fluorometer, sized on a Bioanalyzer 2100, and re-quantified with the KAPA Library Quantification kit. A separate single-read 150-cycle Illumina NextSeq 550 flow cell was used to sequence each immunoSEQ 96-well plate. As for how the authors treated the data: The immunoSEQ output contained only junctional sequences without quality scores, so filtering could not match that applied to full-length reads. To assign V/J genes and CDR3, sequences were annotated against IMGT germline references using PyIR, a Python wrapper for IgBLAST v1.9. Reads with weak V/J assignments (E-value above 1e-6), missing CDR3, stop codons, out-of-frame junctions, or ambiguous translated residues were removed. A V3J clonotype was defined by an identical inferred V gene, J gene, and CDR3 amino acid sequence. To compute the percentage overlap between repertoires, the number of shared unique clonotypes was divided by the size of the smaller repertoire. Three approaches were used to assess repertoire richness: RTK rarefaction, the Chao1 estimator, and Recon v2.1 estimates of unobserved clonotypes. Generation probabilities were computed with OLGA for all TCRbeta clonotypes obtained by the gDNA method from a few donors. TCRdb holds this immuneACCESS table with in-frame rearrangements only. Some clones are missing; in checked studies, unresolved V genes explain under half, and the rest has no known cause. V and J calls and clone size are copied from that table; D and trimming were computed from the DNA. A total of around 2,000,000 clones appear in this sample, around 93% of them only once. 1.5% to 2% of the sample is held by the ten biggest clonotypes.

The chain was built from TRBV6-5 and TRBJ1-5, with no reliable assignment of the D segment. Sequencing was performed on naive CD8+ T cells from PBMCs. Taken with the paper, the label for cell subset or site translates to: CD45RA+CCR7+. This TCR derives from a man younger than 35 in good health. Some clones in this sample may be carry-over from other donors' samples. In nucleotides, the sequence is TGTGCCAGCAGTTTCACGGGTTCTCAGCCCCAGCATTTT. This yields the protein CASSFTGSQPQHF.